A selection of T cell receptor beta chains follows, all from one sample in a study of T cell responses to AZD1222 COVID-19 vaccine. Libraries were prepared by immunoSEQ multiplex PCR; TCRdb keeps only in-frame clonotypes and omits some of them. The sample has roughly 180,000 clones, 94% seen once; the top ten hold about 0.6%. The sequencing used peripheral blood, collected on day 0 of AZD1222 vaccination. Receptors originate from an adult in good health. Both conserved end residues are part of each CDR3.

J gene | V gene | CDR3 protein
TRBJ1-2 | TRBV4-2 | CASSQERLGGYGYTF
TRBJ1-1 | TRBV3-1/TRBV3-2 | CASSHRQKAFF
TRBJ1-1 | TRBV6-5 | CASRWGGGNTEAFF
TRBJ1-5 | TRBV4-1 | CASRPEAGDHSNQPQHF
TRBJ1-3 | TRBV3-1/TRBV3-2 | CASSPGTGGGNTIYF
TRBJ2-7 | TRBV18 | CASSPNAPLQGGEQYF
TRBJ1-2 | TRBV29-1 | CSVDGNSVGYTF
TRBJ1-1 | TRBV4-2 | CASSQASGIRDTEAFF
TRBJ2-1 | TRBV24-1 | CATSDSLGSNYNEQFF
TRBJ1-6 | TRBV27 | CASSFEADSPLHF